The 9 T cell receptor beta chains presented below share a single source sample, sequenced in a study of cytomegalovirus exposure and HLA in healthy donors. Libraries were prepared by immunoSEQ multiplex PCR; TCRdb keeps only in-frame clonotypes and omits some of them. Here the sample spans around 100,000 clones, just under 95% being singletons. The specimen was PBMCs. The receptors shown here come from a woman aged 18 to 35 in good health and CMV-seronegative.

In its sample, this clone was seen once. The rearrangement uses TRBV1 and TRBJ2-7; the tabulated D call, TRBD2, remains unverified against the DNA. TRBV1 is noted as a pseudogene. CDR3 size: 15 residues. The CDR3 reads CTPRWRLAGVYEQYF. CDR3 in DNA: TGCACTCCCAGGTGGCGGCTAGCGGGAGTTTACGAGCAGTACTTC.

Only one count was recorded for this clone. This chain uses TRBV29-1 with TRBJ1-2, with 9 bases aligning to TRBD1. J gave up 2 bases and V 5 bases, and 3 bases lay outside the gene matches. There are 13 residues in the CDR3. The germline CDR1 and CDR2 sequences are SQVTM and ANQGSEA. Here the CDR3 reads CSVSDRGNYGYTF. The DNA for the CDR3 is TGCAGCGTTTCTGACAGGGGGAACTATGGCTACACCTTC.

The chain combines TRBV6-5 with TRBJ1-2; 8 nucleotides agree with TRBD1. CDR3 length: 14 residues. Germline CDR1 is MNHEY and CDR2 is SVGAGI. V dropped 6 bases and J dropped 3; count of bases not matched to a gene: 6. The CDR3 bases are TGTGCCAGCAGCCTGGGACAGGCGGACTATGGCTACACCTTC. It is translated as CASSLGQADYGYTF.

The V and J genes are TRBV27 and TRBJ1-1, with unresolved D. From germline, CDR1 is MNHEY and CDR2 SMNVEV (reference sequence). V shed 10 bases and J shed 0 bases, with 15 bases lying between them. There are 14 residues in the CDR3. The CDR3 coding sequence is TGTGCCACCCTACGAGGGCCCATGAACACTGAAGCTTTCTTT. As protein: CATLRGPMNTEAFF.

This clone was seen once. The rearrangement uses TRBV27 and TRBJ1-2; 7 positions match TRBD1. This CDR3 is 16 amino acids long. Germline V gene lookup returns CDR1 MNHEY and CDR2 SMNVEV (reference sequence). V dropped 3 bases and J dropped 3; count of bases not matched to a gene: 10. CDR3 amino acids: CASSLARDRVDYGYTF. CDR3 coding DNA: TGTGCCAGCAGTTTGGCCCGCGACAGGGTTGACTATGGCTACACCTTC.

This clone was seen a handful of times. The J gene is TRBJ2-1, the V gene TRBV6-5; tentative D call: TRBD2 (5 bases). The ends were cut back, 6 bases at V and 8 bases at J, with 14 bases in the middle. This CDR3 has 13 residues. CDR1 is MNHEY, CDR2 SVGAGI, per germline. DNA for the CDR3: TGTGCCAGCAGGCGACTCTTGAGGGATGAGCAGTTCTTC. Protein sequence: CASRRLLRDEQFF.

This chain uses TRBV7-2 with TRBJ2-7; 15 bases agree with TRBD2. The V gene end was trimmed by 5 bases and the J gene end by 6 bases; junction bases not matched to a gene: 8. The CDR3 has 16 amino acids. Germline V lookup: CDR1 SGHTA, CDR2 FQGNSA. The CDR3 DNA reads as TGTGCCAGCAGCGAGGGACTAGCGGGAGGTTACTCCGAGCAGTACTTC. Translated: CASSEGLAGGYSEQYF. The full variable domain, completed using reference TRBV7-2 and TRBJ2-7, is GAGVSQSPSNKVTEKGKDVELRCDPISGHTALYWYRQSLGQGLEFLIYFQGNSAPDKSGLPSDRFSAERTGGSVSTLTIQRTQQEDSAVYLCASSEGLAGGYSEQYFGPGTRLTVT.

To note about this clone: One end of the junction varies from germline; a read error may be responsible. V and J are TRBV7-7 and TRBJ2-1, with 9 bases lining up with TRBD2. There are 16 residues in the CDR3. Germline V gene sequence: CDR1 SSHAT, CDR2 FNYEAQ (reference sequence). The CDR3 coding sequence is TGTGCTAGCAGCTTTCGCACCGGGACTAGCAATAATGAGCAGTTCTTC. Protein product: CASSFRTGTSNNEQFF.

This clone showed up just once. The CDR3 protein is CAWSVRGHYGYTF. The CDR3 DNA sequence: TGTGCCTGGAGTGTAAGGGGTCACTATGGCTACACCTTC. This chain links TRBV30 with TRBJ1-2; D is perhaps TRBD1 (5 bases). CDR3 length equals 13 residues. The germline CDR1 and CDR2 sequences are GTSNPN and SVGIG (reference sequence). V was trimmed by 0 bases and J by 3 bases, leaving 8 bases between them.